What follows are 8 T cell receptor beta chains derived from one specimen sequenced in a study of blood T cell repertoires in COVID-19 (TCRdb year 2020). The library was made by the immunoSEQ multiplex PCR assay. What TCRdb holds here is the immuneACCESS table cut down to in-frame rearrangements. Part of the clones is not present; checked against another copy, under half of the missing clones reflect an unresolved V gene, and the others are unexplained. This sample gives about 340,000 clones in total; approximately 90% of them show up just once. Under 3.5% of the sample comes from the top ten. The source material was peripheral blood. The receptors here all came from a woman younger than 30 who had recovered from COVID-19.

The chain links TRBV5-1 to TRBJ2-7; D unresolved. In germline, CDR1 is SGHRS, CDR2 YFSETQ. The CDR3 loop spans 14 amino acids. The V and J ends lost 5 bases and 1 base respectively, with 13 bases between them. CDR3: CASRLTPGSYEQYV. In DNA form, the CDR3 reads TGCGCCAGCAGGCTTACTCCAGGATCCTACGAGCAGTACGTC.

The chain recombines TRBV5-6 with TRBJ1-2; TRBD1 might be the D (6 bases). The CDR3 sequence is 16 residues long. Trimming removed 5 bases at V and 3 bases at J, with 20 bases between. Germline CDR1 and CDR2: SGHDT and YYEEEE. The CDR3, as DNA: TGTGCCAGCAGATCGACTCAAGGGACACTTCACTATGGCTACACCTTC. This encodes CASRSTQGTLHYGYTF.

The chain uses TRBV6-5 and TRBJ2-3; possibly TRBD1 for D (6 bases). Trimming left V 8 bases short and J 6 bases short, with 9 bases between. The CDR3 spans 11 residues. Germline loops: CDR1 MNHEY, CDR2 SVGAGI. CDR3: CASGTPDTQYF. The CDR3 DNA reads TGTGCCAGCGGGACACCCGATACGCAGTATTTT.

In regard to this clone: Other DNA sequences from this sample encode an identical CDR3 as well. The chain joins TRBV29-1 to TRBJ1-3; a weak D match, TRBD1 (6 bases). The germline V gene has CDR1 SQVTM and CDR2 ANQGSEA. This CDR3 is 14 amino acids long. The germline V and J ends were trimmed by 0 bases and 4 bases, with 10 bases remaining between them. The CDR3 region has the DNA TGCAGCGTTGAAGACAGGGGCTCCGGAAACACCATATATTTT. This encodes CSVEDRGSGNTIYF.

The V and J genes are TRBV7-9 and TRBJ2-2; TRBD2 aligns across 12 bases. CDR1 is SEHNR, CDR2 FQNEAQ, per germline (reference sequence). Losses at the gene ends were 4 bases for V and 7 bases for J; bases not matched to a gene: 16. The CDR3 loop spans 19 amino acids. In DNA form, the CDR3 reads TGTGCCAGCAGCTCGTCGATTCGGCCTAGCGGGAGGGAAGTCGGGGAGCTGTTTTTT. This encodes CASSSSIRPSGREVGELFF.

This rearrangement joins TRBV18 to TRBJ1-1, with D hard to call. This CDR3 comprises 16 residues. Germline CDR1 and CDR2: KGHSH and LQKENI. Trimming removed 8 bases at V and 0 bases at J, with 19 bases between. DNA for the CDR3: TGTGCCAGCCCTCCGCCGAACCCGACAATGAACACTGAAGCTTTCTTT. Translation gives CASPPPNPTMNTEAFF.

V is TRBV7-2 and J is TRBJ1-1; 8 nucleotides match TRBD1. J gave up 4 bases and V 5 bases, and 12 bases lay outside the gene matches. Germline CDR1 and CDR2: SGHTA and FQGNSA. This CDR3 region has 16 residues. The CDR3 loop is CASSPSFRGRVTEAFF. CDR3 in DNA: TGTGCCAGCAGCCCCAGTTTCAGGGGGCGAGTCACTGAAGCTTTCTTT.

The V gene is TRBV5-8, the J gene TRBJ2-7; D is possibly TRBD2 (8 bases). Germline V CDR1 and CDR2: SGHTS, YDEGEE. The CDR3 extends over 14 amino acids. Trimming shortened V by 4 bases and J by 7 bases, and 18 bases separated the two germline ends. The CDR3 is CASSPVGRGREQYV. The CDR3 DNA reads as TGTGCCAGCAGCCCAGTCGGGAGGGGGCGAGAGCAGTACGTC.